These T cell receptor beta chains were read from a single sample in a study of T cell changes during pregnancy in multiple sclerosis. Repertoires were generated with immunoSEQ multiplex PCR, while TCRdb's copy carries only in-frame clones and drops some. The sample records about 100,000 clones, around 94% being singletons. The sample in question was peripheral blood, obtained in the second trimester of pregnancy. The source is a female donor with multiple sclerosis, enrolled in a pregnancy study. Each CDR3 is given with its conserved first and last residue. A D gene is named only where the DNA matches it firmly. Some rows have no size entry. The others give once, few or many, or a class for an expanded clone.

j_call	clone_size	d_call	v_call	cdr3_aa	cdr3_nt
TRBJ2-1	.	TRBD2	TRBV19	CASSIRAGGSYNEQFF	TGTGCCAGTAGTATTCGAGCGGGAGGCTCCTACAATGAGCAGTTCTTC
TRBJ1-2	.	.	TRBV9	CASSRAGLGDGYTF	TGTGCCAGCAGCCGGGCAGGGCTTGGCGATGGCTACACCTTC
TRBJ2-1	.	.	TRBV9	CASSVDGSLGDEQFF	TGTGCCAGCAGCGTAGATGGTTCCCTCGGGGATGAGCAGTTCTTC
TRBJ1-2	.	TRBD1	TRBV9	CASSVTGTVNGYTF	TGTGCCAGCAGCGTGACCGGGACAGTCAACGGCTACACCTTC
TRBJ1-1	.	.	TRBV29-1	CSVEEEGVEAFF	TGCAGCGTTGAAGAGGAAGGGGTCGAAGCTTTCTTT
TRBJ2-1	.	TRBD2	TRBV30	CAWSDPGLVYEQFF	TGTGCCTGGAGTGACCCGGGACTAGTATATGAGCAGTTCTTC
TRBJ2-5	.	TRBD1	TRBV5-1	CASSPPRTGGGQETQYF	TGCGCCAGCAGCCCGCCAAGGACAGGGGGCGGGCAAGAGACCCAGTACTTC
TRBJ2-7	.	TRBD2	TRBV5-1	CACSASGIYEQYF	TGCGCCTGTTCGGCTAGCGGGATCTACGAGCAGTACTTC
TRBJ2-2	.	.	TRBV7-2	CASSLAGRNTGELFF	TGTGCCAGCAGCTTAGCAGGGAGGAACACCGGGGAGCTGTTTTTT
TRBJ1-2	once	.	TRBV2	CASSERRGGLYGYTF	TGTGCCAGCAGTGAAAGGAGAGGGGGTCTTTATGGCTACACCTTC
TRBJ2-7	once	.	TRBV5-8	CASSLWGRRSYEQYF	TGTGCCAGCAGCTTGTGGGGCAGGAGATCCTACGAGCAGTACTTC
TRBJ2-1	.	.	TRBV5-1	CASSLVADNEQFF	TGCGCCAGCAGCTTGGTTGCAGACAATGAGCAGTTCTTC
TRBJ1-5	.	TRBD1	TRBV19	CASSRGGGTGSNQPQHF	TGTGCCAGTAGTAGGGGGGGTGGGACAGGGAGCAATCAGCCCCAGCATTTT
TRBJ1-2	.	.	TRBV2	CASRTSGGGAGYTF	TGTGCCAGCAGGACCTCCGGGGGAGGTGCTGGCTACACCTTC
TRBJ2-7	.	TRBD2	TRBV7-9	CASSPTSGGGYEQYF	TGTGCCAGCAGTCCAACTAGCGGAGGAGGCTACGAGCAGTACTTC
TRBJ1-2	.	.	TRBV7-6	CASSPDSYGYTF	TGTGCCAGCAGCCCCGACAGCTATGGCTACACCTTC
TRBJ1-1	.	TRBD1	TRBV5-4	CASSGKGAGNTEAFF	TGTGCCAGCAGCGGGAAGGGGGCGGGGAACACTGAAGCTTTCTTT
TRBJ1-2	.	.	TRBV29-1	CSVQRVDGYTF	TGCAGCGTTCAGAGGGTAGATGGCTACACCTTC
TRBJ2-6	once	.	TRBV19	CASSSQVGGANVLTF	TGTGCCAGTAGTAGCCAGGTTGGAGGGGCCAACGTCCTGACTTTC
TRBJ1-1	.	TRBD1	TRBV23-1	CASSLQGVGTEAFF	TGCGCCAGCAGTCTACAGGGGGTTGGAACTGAAGCTTTCTTT
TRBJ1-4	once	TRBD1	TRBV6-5	CASSYSTGGNEKLFF	TGTGCCAGCAGTTACTCGACAGGGGGCAATGAAAAACTGTTTTTT
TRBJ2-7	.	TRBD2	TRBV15	CATSSLGEGSYEQYF	TGTGCCACCAGCAGCCTGGGGGAGGGCTCCTACGAGCAGTACTTC
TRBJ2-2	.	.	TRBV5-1	CASSLGQGGTGELFF	TGCGCCAGCAGCTTGGGACAGGGAGGTACCGGGGAGCTGTTTTTT
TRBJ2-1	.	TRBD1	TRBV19	CASSSGTGFNNEQFF	TGTGCCAGTAGTAGCGGGACAGGCTTCAACAATGAGCAGTTCTTC
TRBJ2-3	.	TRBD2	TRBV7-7	CASSLTSGSGTDTQYF	TGTGCCAGCAGCTTAACTAGCGGGAGTGGAACAGATACGCAGTATTTT
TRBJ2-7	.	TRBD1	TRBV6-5	CASSPADRDHEQYF	TGTGCCAGCAGTCCCGCCGACAGGGACCACGAGCAGTACTTC
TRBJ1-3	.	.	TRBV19	CASRQGSGNTIYF	TGTGCCAGTAGACAGGGTTCTGGAAACACCATATATTTT
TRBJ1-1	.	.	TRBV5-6	CASSLGTGYGEAFF	TGTGCCAGCAGCTTGGGAACAGGGTATGGTGAAGCTTTCTTT
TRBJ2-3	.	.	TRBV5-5	CASSFAGPSTDTQYF	TGTGCCAGCAGCTTCGCCGGTCCTAGCACAGATACGCAGTATTTT
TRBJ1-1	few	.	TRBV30	CAWYSTEAFF	TGTGCCTGGTACAGCACTGAAGCTTTCTTT
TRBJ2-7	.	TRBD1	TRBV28	CASRIRGPDREQYF	TGTGCCAGCAGGATCAGGGGGCCAGATCGCGAGCAGTACTTC
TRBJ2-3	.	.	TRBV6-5	CASSYFGMGADTQYF	TGTGCCAGCAGTTACTTCGGGATGGGTGCAGATACGCAGTATTTT
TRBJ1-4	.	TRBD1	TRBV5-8	CASSLGDSPNEKLFF	TGTGCCAGCAGCTTGGGGGACAGTCCTAATGAAAAACTGTTTTTT
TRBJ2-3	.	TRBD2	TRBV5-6	CASSPGLAGTSTDTQYF	TGTGCCAGCAGCCCGGGACTAGCGGGGACTAGCACAGATACGCAGTATTTT
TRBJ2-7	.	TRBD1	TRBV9	CASSGAGTGEEQYF	TGTGCCAGCAGCGGCGCCGGGACAGGGGAAGAGCAGTACTTC
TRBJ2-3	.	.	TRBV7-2	CASSPPDWYTDTQYF	TGTGCCAGCAGCCCGCCGGACTGGTACACAGATACGCAGTATTTT
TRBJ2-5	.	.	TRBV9	CASSAQAGTETQYF	TGTGCCAGCAGCGCTCAAGCAGGTACAGAGACCCAGTACTTC
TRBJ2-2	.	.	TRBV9	CASSVVATTNTGELFF	TGTGCCAGCAGCGTAGTGGCCACAACGAACACCGGGGAGCTGTTTTTT
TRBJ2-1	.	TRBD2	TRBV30	CASRRTRLAEHNEQFF	TGTGCCTCTAGAAGAACCAGACTAGCGGAACACAATGAGCAGTTCTTC
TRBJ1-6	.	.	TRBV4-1	CASSQNSSPVLKPLHF	TGCGCCAGCAGCCAGAACAGTAGTCCAGTTCTTAAGCCCCTCCACTTT
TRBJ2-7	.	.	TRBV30	CAWSGGGRDIPQYF	TGTGCCTGGAGTGGAGGGGGGAGGGACATCCCGCAGTACTTC
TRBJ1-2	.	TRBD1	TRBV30	CASHPALGQAYGYTF	TGTGCCTCACACCCCGCCCTAGGACAGGCTTATGGCTACACCTTC
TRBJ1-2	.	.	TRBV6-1	CASSGQREDYGYTF	TGTGCCAGCAGTGGGCAGCGGGAAGACTATGGCTACACCTTC
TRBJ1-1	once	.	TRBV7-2	CASSLFEGPGAFF	TGTGCCAGCAGCTTATTCGAGGGTCCGGGGGCTTTCTTT
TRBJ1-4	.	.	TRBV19	CASREGSATNEKLFF	TGTGCTTCCAGGGAGGGGAGCGCAACTAATGAAAAACTGTTTTTT
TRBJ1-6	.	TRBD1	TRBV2	CASSQQGRNSPLHF	TGTGCCAGCAGCCAACAGGGGAGAAATTCACCCCTCCACTTT
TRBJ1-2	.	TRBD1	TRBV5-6	CASSSVLAGTDIGYGYTF	TGTGCCAGCAGCTCGGTTCTCGCCGGGACAGATATTGGCTATGGCTACACCTTC
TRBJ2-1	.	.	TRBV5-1	CASSLGGRLHNEQFF	TGCGCCAGCAGCTTGGGAGGGAGACTCCACAATGAGCAGTTCTTC
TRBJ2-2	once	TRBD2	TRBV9	CASSGIAGATTGELFF	TGTGCCAGCAGCGGAATAGCGGGAGCAACTACCGGGGAGCTGTTTTTT
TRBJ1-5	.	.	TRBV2	CASRYRDKNQPQHF	TGTGCCAGCCGGTACAGGGATAAGAATCAGCCCCAGCATTTT
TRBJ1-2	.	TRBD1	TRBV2	CASNPRDRENYGYTF	TGTGCCAGCAACCCCCGGGACAGAGAAAACTATGGCTACACCTTC
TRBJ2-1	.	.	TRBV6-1	CASSGVHEQGAEQFF	TGTGCCAGCAGTGGCGTCCACGAACAGGGAGCGGAGCAGTTCTTC
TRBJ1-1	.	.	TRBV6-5	CASSFDILTEAFF	TGTGCCAGCAGTTTCGACATCCTCACTGAAGCTTTCTTT
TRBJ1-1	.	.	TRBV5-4	CASSLGGDREAFF	TGTGCCAGCAGCTTGGGGGGGGACCGTGAAGCTTTCTTT
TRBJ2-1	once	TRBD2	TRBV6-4	CASSDRASGSFDEQFF	TGTGCCAGCAGTGACAGGGCTAGCGGGAGTTTTGATGAGCAGTTCTTC
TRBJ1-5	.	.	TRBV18	CASSRERNQPQHF	TGTGCCAGCTCACGGGAGCGCAATCAGCCCCAGCATTTT
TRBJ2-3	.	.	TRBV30	CAPDFPGLGGPDTQYF	TGTGCCCCAGATTTCCCGGGACTAGGGGGCCCAGATACGCAGTATTTT